This T cell receptor beta chain was recovered during a study of blood T cell repertoires in COVID-19. Study information: The origin of the acute and convalescent COVID-19 samples was the United States, Italy and Spain. From T cells, B-cell-depleted T cells, or PBMCs came the material, which was cDNA or gDNA.

This CDR3 has 13 residues. Germline CDR1 MNHNY, CDR2 SVGAGI (reference sequence). The V gene lost 2 bases and the J gene lost 2 bases, with 7 bases spanning the gap. Sequencing was performed with immunoSEQ multiplex PCR; in TCRdb, only in-frame clones are kept and a portion is missing. The repertoire holds 35,000 to 45,000 clones, with around four fifths as singletons. This clone was recorded once. Sequenced sample: peripheral blood. J is TRBJ2-7 and V is TRBV6-6; D call uncertain. The receptor comes from a human donor in a cohort sampled during active COVID-19. CDR3 bases: TGTGCCAGCAGTTACCCACGGGCCTACGAGCAGTACTTC. Protein product: CASSYPRAYEQYF.